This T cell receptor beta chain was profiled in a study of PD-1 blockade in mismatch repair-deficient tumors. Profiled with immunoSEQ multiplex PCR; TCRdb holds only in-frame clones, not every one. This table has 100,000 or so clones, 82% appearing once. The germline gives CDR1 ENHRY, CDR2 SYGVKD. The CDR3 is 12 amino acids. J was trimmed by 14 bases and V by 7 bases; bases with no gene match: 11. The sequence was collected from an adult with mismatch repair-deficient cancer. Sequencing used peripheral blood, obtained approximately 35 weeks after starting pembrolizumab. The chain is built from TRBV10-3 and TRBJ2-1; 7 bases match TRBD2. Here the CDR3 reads CAIKGASGREFF. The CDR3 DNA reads TGTGCCATCAAAGGGGCTAGCGGAAGGGAGTTCTTC.